Below are 11 T cell receptor beta chains sequenced from a single sample in a study of cytomegalovirus exposure and HLA in healthy donors. PCR amplification relied on 60 Vbeta primers (plus 13 Jbeta primers). Clones were sequenced by immunoSEQ multiplex PCR, and TCRdb holds only the in-frame ones, with some missing. Found here are some 130,000 clones, roughly four fifths of them singletons; the top ten hold around 10%. The sequenced material came from PBMCs. The receptor set was obtained from a male donor in good health and CMV-seropositive.

The chain recombines TRBV27 with TRBJ1-3, with D possibly being TRBD1 (5 bases). The CDR3 has 15 residues. CDR1 and CDR2 from the germline V gene are MNHEY and SMNVEV (reference sequence). The V end lost 5 bases, the J end lost 1 base, and 12 bases lay between the germline ends. The CDR3 sequence is CASSLDRTSGNTIYF. The CDR3 DNA follows: TGTGCCAGCAGTCTTGACAGAACATCTGGAAACACCATATATTTT.

J is TRBJ2-7 and V is TRBV27; D might be TRBD1 (5 bases). V dropped 0 bases and J dropped 5 bases, with 11 bases sitting between them. The CDR3 is 14 amino acids. Germline V CDR1 and CDR2: MNHEY, SMNVEV (reference sequence). The CDR3 bases are TGTGCCAGCAGTTTATCGCCAGGACAAAACGAGCAGTACTTC. Translation gives CASSLSPGQNEQYF.

V is TRBV11-2 and J is TRBJ1-4; D gene ambiguous. Germline CDR1 and CDR2: SGHAT and FQNNGV. CDR3 length equals 13 residues. The ends were cut back, 7 bases at V and 4 bases at J, with 10 bases in the middle. Here the CDR3 DNA reads TGTGCCAGCACCCGAGGTCTTAATGAAAAACTGTTTTTT. The encoded protein is CASTRGLNEKLFF.

The chain recombines TRBV16 with TRBJ1-1, with D possibly being TRBD1 (6 bases). The V and J ends lost 4 bases and 2 bases respectively, with 14 bases between them. CDR3 size: 15 residues. Germline V gene lookup returns CDR1 KGHSY and CDR2 FQNENV. The chain's CDR3 is CASSLPGGGNTEAFF. CDR3 nucleotide sequence: TGTGCCAGCAGCCTCCCCGGTGGGGGCAACACTGAAGCTTTCTTT.

V usage is TRBV7-9 and J usage is TRBJ2-5, with a possible D match to TRBD2 (5 bases). The J call may not be correct, given that the DNA end is closer to TRBJ2-7. The germline V gene encodes CDR1 SEHNR and CDR2 FQNEAQ (reference sequence). The CDR3 is 14 residues long. CDR3 amino acids: CASSLGEGNYEQYF. Written as DNA, the CDR3 is TGTGCCAGCAGCCTCGGAGAGGGAAACTACGAGCAGTACTTC.

V usage is TRBV7-2 and J usage is TRBJ2-7, with 7 bases matching TRBD2. Germline loops: CDR1 SGHTA, CDR2 FQGNSA. Trimming cost V 1 base and J 0 bases; bases outside gene matches: 3. The CDR3 length is 15 residues. CDR3 DNA sequence: TGTGCCAGCAGCTTAGAAGCGGGGAGCTCCTACGAGCAGTACTTC. The encoded protein is CASSLEAGSSYEQYF.

This chain joins TRBV28 and TRBJ2-3; TRBD2 aligns across 12 bases. The CDR3 is made up of 17 amino acids. J gave up 3 bases and V 2 bases, and 6 bases lay outside the gene matches. Germline V lookup: CDR1 MDHEN, CDR2 SYDVKM. The CDR3 here is CASSLSLAGGTTDTQYF. The CDR3 DNA is TGTGCCAGCAGTTTAAGTCTAGCGGGAGGGACGACAGATACGCAGTATTTT.

This rearrangement joins TRBV5-4 to TRBJ2-5; a possible D gene is TRBD1 (6 bases). The germline V and J ends were trimmed by 5 bases and 1 base, with 12 bases remaining between them. The CDR3 totals 14 residues. Germline V gene lookup returns CDR1 SGHNT and CDR2 YYREEE (reference sequence). The DNA of the CDR3 is TGTGCCAGCAGTGCAGGGGAGCTCCAAGAGACCCAGTACTTC. Its protein is CASSAGELQETQYF.

This chain links TRBV5-1 with TRBJ2-2, with D unclear. The CDR3 loop spans 12 amino acids. V was cut by 4 bases and J by 5 bases, with 6 bases left in between. Germline V gene sequence: CDR1 SGHRS, CDR2 YFSETQ. The CDR3 protein is CASSPMTGELFF. The CDR3 DNA is TGCGCCAGCAGCCCAATGACCGGGGAGCTGTTTTTT.

V and J are TRBV9 and TRBJ2-3; 9 bases align to TRBD2. The trim removed 0 bases at V and 2 bases at J, leaving 4 bases unmatched. CDR1 and CDR2 from the germline V gene are SGDLS and YYNGEE. CDR3 length equals 16 residues. CDR3 coding DNA: TGTGCCAGCAGCGTAGTCCCGGGACTAGCCACAGATACGCAGTATTTT. It encodes CASSVVPGLATDTQYF.

The chain couples TRBV11-3 to TRBJ2-5, with D possibly TRBD1 on 6 matching bases. Trimming cost V 4 bases and J 5 bases, with 11 bases left between them. The germline CDR1 and CDR2 sequences are SGHNT and YENEEA. The CDR3 runs 13 residues. The chain's CDR3 is CASSSGVSETQYF. The CDR3 DNA is TGTGCCAGCAGCTCAGGGGTCTCGGAGACCCAGTACTTC.